This T cell receptor (beta chain) was documented in a study of tumor-infiltrating lymphocytes in oesophageal squamous cell carcinoma. This CDR3 contains 15 residues. Per the germline V gene, CDR1 is MNHEY and CDR2 is SVGEGT. V dropped 6 bases and J dropped 7 bases, with 22 bases sitting between them. TCRdb fed the PCR reads into MiXCR, producing one record per CDR3 protein. The profile shows just under 20,000 distinct CDR3 sequences, less than 45% of them singletons. The receptor was isolated from a male donor with esophageal squamous cell carcinoma. Sequencing input: esophageal tumor tissue. The chain is built from TRBV6-2 or TRBV6-3 and TRBJ2-7; D may be TRBD1 (6 bases). The CDR3 protein is CASRPHRDNYNEQYF. The CDR3 region has the DNA TGTGCCAGCAGACCCCACCGGGACAACTACAATGAGCAGTACTTC.